A selection of T cell receptor beta chains follows, all from one sample in a study of post-analysis software for immune sequencing data. TCRdb processed the PCR reads anew with MiXCR; each CDR3 protein has one entry. The table lists about half a million distinct CDR3 sequences, approximately 45% of them singletons. Sequences were obtained from blood. The receptors derive from a girl between 10 and 17 years old with multiple sclerosis. The CDR3 runs from the conserved cysteine through the conserved F or W. D genes are given only for firm matches. Size is omitted from some rows. Given values are once, few, many or a class for expanded clones.

TRBJ2-3,.,TRBV5-1,.,CASSLARPGTDTQYF,TGCGCCAGCAGCTTGGCGCGGCCAGGCACAGATACGCAGTATTTT
TRBJ2-7,.,TRBV7-6,.,CASSLEQVEAYEQYF,TGTGCCAGCAGCTTAGAACAGGTCGAAGCCTACGAGCAGTACTTC
TRBJ2-7,TRBD1,TRBV29-1,few,CSVEDTRDSGPYEQYF,TGCAGCGTTGAAGATACCCGGGACAGCGGTCCGTACGAGCAGTACTTC
TRBJ2-1,.,TRBV20-1,.,CSARKSSSSYNEQFF,TGCAGTGCTAGAAAGTCGTCGAGCTCCTACAATGAGCAGTTCTTC
TRBJ2-7,TRBD1,TRBV6-5,few,CASSSFRTGPYEQYF,TGTGCCAGCAGTTCCTTTAGGACAGGGCCCTACGAGCAGTACTTC
TRBJ2-4,.,TRBV28,.,CASSPGGGGENIQYF,TGTGCCAGCAGTCCCGGGGGAGGGGGCGAAAACATTCAGTACTTC
TRBJ2-7,.,TRBV6-5,.,CASSYSILKMGVNEQYF,TGTGCCAGCAGTTACTCGATTCTGAAAATGGGGGTCAACGAGCAGTACTTC
TRBJ2-3,.,TRBV7-2,.,CASSWTGSDTDTQYF,TGTGCCAGCAGCTGGACGGGGAGCGACACAGATACGCAGTATTTT
TRBJ2-1,TRBD2,TRBV6-1,.,CASSVPGTSGYNEQFF,TGTGCCAGCAGTGTCCCCGGGACTAGCGGTTACAATGAGCAGTTCTTC
TRBJ2-3,.,TRBV9,.,CASSVSGDTDTQYF,TGTGCCAGCAGCGTTTCGGGAGACACAGATACGCAGTATTTT
TRBJ1-5,.,TRBV7-2,.,CASSPTGRAGKANQPQHF,TGTGCCAGCAGCCCAACCGGACGGGCCGGAAAGGCCAATCAGCCCCAGCATTTT
TRBJ1-2,.,TRBV4-1,few,CASSPQVTRTAVYGYTF,TGCGCCAGCAGCCCCCAAGTTACCCGGACAGCTGTCTATGGCTACACCTTC
TRBJ2-7,TRBD1,TRBV12-3/TRBV12-4,.,CASRATGLGEQYF,TGTGCCAGCAGGGCGACAGGGCTAGGGGAGCAGTACTTC
TRBJ2-1,TRBD1,TRBV4-3,few,CASSQDNRWTGYNEQFF,TGCGCCAGCAGCCAAGATAATCGATGGACAGGATACAATGAGCAGTTCTTC
TRBJ1-4,.,TRBV15,once,CATSRETGTSEKLFF,TGTGCCACCAGCAGAGAAACCGGGACAAGCGAAAAACTGTTTTTT
TRBJ2-1,.,TRBV29-1,.,CSVEIYNEQFF,TGCAGCGTTGAAATATATAATGAGCAGTTCTTC
TRBJ2-1,TRBD2,TRBV4-1,.,CASSQEGTSGRVDEMNEQFF,TGCGCCAGCAGCCAAGAGGGGACTAGCGGGAGGGTCGATGAGATGAATGAGCAGTTCTTC
TRBJ2-3,TRBD2,TRBV7-2,few,CASSFSGTSANPPDTQYF,TGTGCCAGCAGCTTCTCCGGGACTAGCGCCAACCCCCCAGATACGCAGTATTTT
TRBJ2-7,.,TRBV12-3/TRBV12-4,.,CASSPQSYEQYF,TGTGCCAGCAGCCCACAGAGCTACGAGCAGTACTTC
TRBJ2-7,.,TRBV5-1,few,CASSLVRGRTYEQYF,TGCGCCAGCAGCTTGGTCAGGGGCAGAACCTACGAGCAGTACTTC
TRBJ1-2,TRBD1,TRBV7-2,few,CASIPDRGANYGYTF,TGTGCCAGCATCCCCGACAGGGGAGCTAACTATGGCTACACCTTC
TRBJ2-2,.,TRBV12-3/TRBV12-4,.,CASSFTPPGELFF,TGTGCCAGCAGTTTTACTCCGCCCGGGGAGCTGTTTTTT
TRBJ1-1,.,TRBV12-3/TRBV12-4,.,CASSFRVTEAFF,TGTGCCAGCAGTTTCCGGGTGACTGAAGCTTTCTTT
TRBJ2-7,TRBD1,TRBV29-1,.,CSVGTGGYEQYF,TGCAGCGTCGGGACAGGGGGCTACGAGCAGTACTTC
TRBJ1-2,.,TRBV7-2,few,CASSPTGGGYGYTF,TGTGCCAGCAGCCCTACTGGGGGCGGGTATGGCTACACCTTC
TRBJ2-7,TRBD2,TRBV6-2/TRBV6-3,few,CASSWSRTSGTYEQYF,TGTGCCAGCAGTTGGTCTAGGACTAGCGGAACCTACGAGCAGTACTTC
TRBJ2-3,.,TRBV5-1,few,CASARGTTDTQYF,TGCGCCAGCGCCCGGGGGACGACAGATACGCAGTATTTT
TRBJ1-2,TRBD1,TRBV6-5,.,CASSYKGASYGYTF,TGTGCCAGCAGTTATAAGGGGGCTAGCTATGGCTACACCTTC
TRBJ2-7,.,TRBV20-1,.,CSAREPGASYEQYF,TGCAGTGCTAGGGAACCGGGGGCCTCCTACGAGCAGTACTTC
TRBJ1-2,TRBD1,TRBV5-1,once,CASSPWRDRANYGYTF,TGCGCCAGCAGCCCGTGGAGGGACAGAGCTAACTATGGCTACACCTTC
TRBJ1-5,.,TRBV10-3,few,CAISVVQGNQPQHF,TGTGCCATCAGTGTCGTACAGGGAAATCAGCCCCAGCATTTT
TRBJ1-2,.,TRBV20-1,.,CSDSLGYGYTF,TGCAGTGATTCCTTGGGGTATGGCTACACCTTC
TRBJ2-7,TRBD1,TRBV6-2/TRBV6-3,.,CAGSDPGQLIYEQYF,TGTGCCGGCAGTGATCCGGGACAGCTTATCTACGAGCAGTACTTC
TRBJ2-7,TRBD1,TRBV12-3/TRBV12-4,few,CASSFVPRDRGFLLLRYEQYF,TGTGCCAGCAGTTTTGTCCCCCGTGACAGGGGCTTCCTACTACTTCGTTACGAGCAGTACTTC
TRBJ2-2,.,TRBV29-1,.,CSVEDARSHATGELFF,TGCAGCGTTGAAGATGCCAGGTCCCATGCCACCGGGGAGCTGTTTTTT
TRBJ2-1,TRBD2,TRBV29-1,.,CSVDGREPDYNEQFF,TGCAGCGTTGATGGGCGGGAGCCGGACTACAATGAGCAGTTCTTC
TRBJ2-7,.,TRBV10-3,.,CAISHTDPCEQYF,TGTGCCATCAGTCACACGGACCCCTGCGAGCAGTACTTC
TRBJ2-7,TRBD1,TRBV7-2,few,CASSPSSDREYEQYF,TGTGCCAGCAGCCCCAGTTCGGACAGGGAATACGAGCAGTACTTC